These 25 T cell receptor beta chains originate from one sample sequenced in a study of Tregs in tolerant kidney transplant recipients. The table came from immunoSEQ multiplex PCR; TCRdb's copy has only in-frame clones and leaves some out. This table has about 15,000 clones, 53% appearing once. No antigen has been assigned to these receptors. FACS sorting followed an approximately six-day coculture of CFSE-labeled recipient PBMCs with irradiated graft donor PBMCs. The specimen comprised CD4+ T cells from blood cultured with allogeneic cells, sampled before the transplant. The receptors shown here come from a human patient who received a combined kidney and bone marrow transplant.

This clone turned up a few times. The chain couples TRBV4-3 to TRBJ1-2; D remains unclear. The CDR3 covers 13 residues. Trimming removed 0 bases from V and 4 bases from J, with 6 bases in between. CDR1 and CDR2 (germline): LGHNA, YSLEER. The CDR3 is CASSQDRLYGYTF. The DNA for the CDR3 is TGCGCCAGCAGCCAAGACCGACTCTATGGCTACACCTTC.

The sample holds a few counts of this clone. J is TRBJ1-6 and V is TRBV2; 7 bases map to TRBD1. CDR1 SNHLY and CDR2 FYNNEI come from the germline V gene. This CDR3 spans 15 amino acids. V shed 2 bases and J 9 bases; nucleotides not matched to a gene: 7. The chain's CDR3 is CASSEWAGGGSPLHF. The CDR3 DNA reads as TGTGCCAGCAGTGAATGGGCAGGGGGAGGTTCACCCCTCCACTTT.

This clone was seen more than once but under ten times. The rearrangement links TRBV4-3 to TRBJ2-2, with 7 bases that match TRBD2. The CDR3 totals 15 residues. Germline CDR1 LGHNA, CDR2 YSLEER. The V gene end was trimmed by 4 bases and the J gene end by 7 bases; junction bases not matched to a gene: 9. CDR3 region: CASSLRVREGGELFF. CDR3 nucleotides: TGCGCCAGCAGCCTCCGTGTCAGGGAGGGCGGGGAGCTGTTTTTT.

Details on this clone: The junction and the germline gene differ at one end; a read error may be behind it. The sample contains more than one DNA sequence encoding this CDR3. The V gene is TRBV19, the J gene TRBJ1-6; TRBD1 agrees at 10 bases. This CDR3 is built from 15 residues. From germline, CDR1 is LNHDA and CDR2 SQIVND (reference sequence). CDR3 loop: CASSNRQGANSPLHF. The CDR3 DNA reads as TGTGCCAGTAGCAACAGACAGGGGGCGAATTCCCCCCTCCACTTT.

The table lists this clone with a few counts. V and J are TRBV9 and TRBJ2-7; TRBD2 matches 10 bases. The germline V gene encodes CDR1 SGDLS and CDR2 YYNGEE. V was clipped by 0 bases and J by 3 bases; unmatched bases: 6. The CDR3 totals 16 residues. The CDR3 bases are TGTGCCAGCAGCGTAGGGAGCGGGAGGGGTCTCTACGAGCAGTACTTC. The encoded protein is CASSVGSGRGLYEQYF. The full variable domain, its missing parts supplied by reference TRBV9 and TRBJ2-7, is DSGVTQTPKHLITATGQRVTLRCSPRSGDLSVYWYQQSLDQGLQFLIQYYNGEERAKGNILERFSAQQFPDLHSELNLSSLELGDSALYFCASSVGSGRGLYEQYFGPGTRLTVT.

The chain uses TRBV19 and TRBJ2-1; D is perhaps TRBD1 (6 bases). This CDR3 contains 13 residues. Germline V CDR1 and CDR2: LNHDA, SQIVND (reference sequence). V was pared by 7 bases and J by 9 bases, with 16 bases between. The CDR3 DNA sequence: TGTGCCAGTATTCAGGGGCGAAGTGGTGAGCAGTTCTTC. This gives the protein CASIQGRSGEQFF.

This clone ranks as medium-sized (0.01 to 0.1%). The chain combines TRBV7-9 with TRBJ2-7, with D possibly TRBD1 on 5 matching bases. This CDR3 has 14 amino acids. CDR1 and CDR2 from the germline V gene are SEHNR and FQNEAQ (reference sequence). V was pared by 7 bases and J by 3 bases, with 16 bases between. The CDR3: CASTRGAGNYEQYF. The CDR3 DNA is TGTGCCAGCACCCGTGGGGCAGGCAACTACGAGCAGTACTTC.

The genes are TRBV2 and TRBJ2-5, with 11 positions matching TRBD2. The germline V gene has CDR1 SNHLY and CDR2 FYNNEI. The J segment lost 5 bases and the V segment lost 5 bases, leaving 7 bases of the junction unmatched. The CDR3 consists of 15 residues. CDR3 DNA sequence: TGTGCCAGCAGTACCCTACTAGCGGGAGTTGAGACCCAGTACTTC. It translates to CASSTLLAGVETQYF.

In its sample, this clone was seen a few times. This chain connects TRBV2 to TRBJ2-3; 10 bases agree with TRBD2. The CDR3 has 15 residues. Germline V gene lookup returns CDR1 SNHLY and CDR2 FYNNEI. V dropped 6 bases and J dropped 0; count of bases not matched to a gene: 3. CDR3 sequence reads: CASRGLASSTDTQYF. The CDR3 nucleotides are TGTGCCAGCAGGGGACTAGCGAGTAGCACAGATACGCAGTATTTT.

The chain employs TRBV10-3 and TRBJ2-5; weak D call: TRBD1 (6 bases). The assigned J gene may be wrong: the sequence end matches TRBJ2-7 better. From germline, CDR1 is ENHRY and CDR2 SYGVKD. This CDR3 has 15 residues. CDR3 sequence: CAISESGRGSYEQYF. CDR3 DNA sequence: TGTGCCATCAGTGAGTCGGGCAGGGGTAGCTACGAGCAGTACTTC.

This clone was counted between two and nine times. The chain carries TRBV5-6 and TRBJ1-6; possibly TRBD1 for D (5 bases). Germline V gene lookup returns CDR1 SGHDT and CDR2 YYEEEE. The CDR3 spans 14 residues. V dropped 1 base and J dropped 8 bases, with 10 bases sitting between them. The CDR3 spells CASSLSRADSPLHF. The CDR3 DNA follows: TGTGCCAGCAGCTTGAGCAGGGCCGATTCACCCCTCCACTTT.

For the CDR3, the DNA is TGTGCCAGCAGCTTAGCGGGGGGCTACGAGCAGTACTTC. It is translated as CASSLAGGYEQYF. The chain carries TRBV7-6 and TRBJ2-7; a weak D match, TRBD2 (6 bases). With 0 bases removed from V and 3 bases from J, the gap between germline ends came to 6 bases. CDR3 size: 13 residues. Germline lookup yields CDR1 SGHVS and CDR2 FNYEAQ.

This clone has a handful of counts. The chain joins TRBV19 to TRBJ1-2, with D hard to call. V was pared by 3 bases and J by 3 bases, with 14 bases between. The CDR3 contains 15 residues. Germline-derived CDR1 and CDR2 are LNHDA and SQIVND (reference sequence). The CDR3 sequence is CASSIQQRAYYGYTF. The CDR3 region has the DNA TGTGCCAGTAGTATCCAGCAGCGGGCCTACTATGGCTACACCTTC.

The V gene is TRBV19, the J gene TRBJ2-1, with 8 bases aligning to TRBD2. The CDR3 has 17 residues. The germline gives CDR1 LNHDA, CDR2 SQIVND (reference sequence). Trimming took 3 bases from V and 2 from J; bases not matched to a gene: 9. The CDR3 sequence: CASSIGMAGGPYNEQFF. CDR3 DNA sequence: TGTGCCAGTAGTATCGGTATGGCGGGGGGCCCCTACAATGAGCAGTTCTTC.

This chain connects TRBV5-1 to TRBJ2-2; a possible D gene is TRBD1 (6 bases). This CDR3 has 15 amino acids. In germline, CDR1 is SGHRS, CDR2 YFSETQ. Between the trimmed V and J ends, which lost 4 bases and 4 bases, there was a span of 14 bases. CDR3 in DNA: TGCGCCAGCAGCCCAGGACAGACATCCACCGGGGAGCTGTTTTTT. As protein: CASSPGQTSTGELFF.

This clone was detected a few times. The chain employs TRBV7-2 and TRBJ1-1; 7 nucleotides agree with TRBD1. This CDR3 region has 15 residues. Germline V gives CDR1 SGHTA, CDR2 FQGNSA. The ends lost 6 bases at V and 1 base at J; junction bases unmatched: 8. CDR3 residues: CASRLTGTANTEAFF. The CDR3 DNA is TGTGCCAGCAGACTAACCGGGACAGCGAACACTGAAGCTTTCTTT.

This clone was picked up a small number of times. V gene TRBV29-1 combines with J gene TRBJ2-7; 8 bases align to TRBD1. CDR3 length: 12 residues. Looked up from germline, CDR1 is SQVTM and CDR2 is ANQGSEA. Trimming removed 6 bases from V and 5 bases from J; junction bases left unmatched: 6. For the CDR3, the DNA is TGCAGCGTGGGGACAGGAGGGAACGAGCAGTACTTC. Translating it yields CSVGTGGNEQYF.

This clone was counted between two and nine times. The rearrangement links TRBV7-3 to TRBJ1-1; TRBD1 agrees at 9 bases. V was pared by 5 bases and J by 1 base, with 2 bases of the junction left unmatched. The germline CDR1 and CDR2 sequences are SGHTA and FQGTGA. The CDR3 spans 14 residues. The CDR3 coding sequence is TGTGCCAGCAGCATACAGGGGGCGAACACTGAAGCTTTCTTT. Amino acids: CASSIQGANTEAFF.

The rearrangement uses TRBV28 and TRBJ2-3, with 7 bases lining up with TRBD2. The V gene's germline CDR1 is MDHEN and CDR2 SYDVKM. The length of the CDR3 is 17 residues. Trimming took 3 bases from V and 1 from J; bases not matched to a gene: 10. This CDR3 reads CASSFYERGPGTDTQYF. CDR3 bases: TGTGCCAGCAGTTTCTATGAGCGGGGTCCTGGCACAGATACGCAGTATTTT.

This clone was seen a few times. The gene calls are TRBV28 and TRBJ1-3; 8 bases map to TRBD1. V dropped 2 bases and J dropped 5; count of bases not matched to a gene: 5. There are 15 residues in the CDR3. CDR1 MDHEN and CDR2 SYDVKM come from the germline V gene. DNA of the CDR3: TGTGCCAGCAGTTTAGCAGGGGGCCGGCGAAACACCATATATTTT. It codes for CASSLAGGRRNTIYF.

The gene calls are TRBV5-4 and TRBJ1-2, with D possibly matching TRBD1 (5 bases). V lost 4 bases and J 8 bases, leaving 15 bases between the germline ends. Germline CDR1 reads SGHNT; CDR2 reads YYREEE (reference sequence). The CDR3 consists of 13 residues. CDR3 coding DNA: TGTGCCAGCAGCCCGCCTGACAGATTCGGCTACACCTTC. It encodes CASSPPDRFGYTF.

This clone is judged medium-sized. V usage is TRBV5-4 and J usage is TRBJ1-5, with 7 bases that match TRBD1. The J segment lost 6 bases and the V segment lost 5 bases, leaving 2 bases of the junction unmatched. Per germline, CDR1 SGHNT and CDR2 YYREEE (reference sequence). This CDR3 spans 12 amino acids. Here the CDR3 reads CASRRDSQPQHF. The DNA for the CDR3 is TGTGCCAGCAGAAGGGACAGTCAGCCCCAGCATTTT.

This clone was observed a few times. The chain combines TRBV6-5 with TRBJ1-2, with 8 bases lining up with TRBD1. The length of the CDR3 is 12 residues. V trimming: 6 bases; J trimming: 5 bases; junction bases outside the gene matches: 2. Germline loops: CDR1 MNHEY, CDR2 SVGAGI. The CDR3 here is CASSTGGYGYTF. In DNA, the CDR3 is TGTGCCAGCAGCACAGGGGGATATGGCTACACCTTC.

The V and J genes are TRBV19 and TRBJ2-1; 7 bases agree with TRBD2. The V gene end was trimmed by 3 bases and the J gene end by 12 bases; junction bases not matched to a gene: 5. Germline V gene data show CDR1 as LNHDA and CDR2 as SQIVND (reference sequence). This CDR3 comprises 12 residues. As DNA, the CDR3 is TGTGCCAGTAGTATCACTAGCGTACGGCAGTTCTTC. It codes for CASSITSVRQFF.

The gene calls are TRBV6-5 and TRBJ2-7; no firm D call. V was clipped by 0 bases and J by 3 bases, with 6 bases between them. Germline CDR1 MNHEY, CDR2 SVGAGI. This CDR3 region has 13 residues. DNA for the CDR3: TGTGCCAGCAGTTACTCTCGACTCTACGAGCAGTACTTC. The encoded protein is CASSYSRLYEQYF.